Listed below are T cell receptor beta chains from one sample, sequenced in a study of PD-1 blockade in classical Hodgkin lymphoma. Here immunoSEQ multiplex PCR was the method, and the copy in TCRdb shows in-frame clones only, minus some. The data contain some 96,000 clones, around four fifths of them singletons. The sample was peripheral blood mononuclear cells (PBMCs), taken at baseline. The source is a human donor with classical Hodgkin lymphoma. Both conserved end residues are part of each CDR3. D genes are given only for firm matches. Not all rows give a size; the values are once, few, many and, for expanded clones, a class.

v_call	j_call	d_call	clone_size	cdr3_aa	cdr3_nt
TRBV29-1	TRBJ2-7	TRBD2	-	CSVEVPRPAENTSGFYEQYF	TGCAGCGTTGAAGTCCCGCGCCCGGCTGAGAATACTAGCGGATTCTACGAGCAGTACTTC
TRBV28	TRBJ1-2	TRBD1	-	CASRPSRDRDGYTF	TGTGCCAGCAGACCCTCGCGGGACAGAGATGGCTACACCTTC
TRBV5-4	TRBJ2-4	TRBD2	-	CASSNAGGVAKNIQYF	TGTGCCAGCAGCAACGCCGGGGGGGTAGCCAAAAACATTCAGTACTTC
TRBV11-1	TRBJ1-1	-	once	CASLGLTEAFF	TGTGCCAGTCTCGGGCTCACTGAAGCTTTCTTT
TRBV6-5	TRBJ1-1	-	-	CASSPPGRGNTEAFF	TGTGCCAGCAGTCCCCCGGGCAGGGGGAACACTGAAGCTTTCTTT
TRBV9	TRBJ2-3	TRBD2	-	CASSVGGRAGPNTDTQYF	TGTGCCAGCAGCGTAGGGGGTCGAGCGGGGCCGAACACAGATACGCAGTATTTT
TRBV6-5	TRBJ1-2	-	few	CASSPGANNYGYTF	TGTGCCAGCAGTCCCGGGGCCAATAACTATGGCTACACCTTC
TRBV5-1	TRBJ1-1	-	-	CASSLWDKNTEAFF	TGCGCCAGCAGCTTGTGGGACAAGAACACTGAAGCTTTCTTT
TRBV27	TRBJ2-5	-	-	CASRDRQETQYF	TGTGCCAGCAGGGACAGACAAGAGACCCAGTACTTC
TRBV30	TRBJ2-1	-	-	CAWSVQADPYNEQFF	TGTGCCTGGAGTGTACAAGCGGATCCTTACAATGAGCAGTTCTTC
TRBV5-1	TRBJ2-7	TRBD2	-	CASTNSGTSVDEQYF	TGCGCCAGCACCAATTCCGGGACTAGCGTCGACGAGCAGTACTTC
TRBV18	TRBJ1-3	-	-	CASSPQAGFSGNTIYF	TGTGCCAGCTCACCACAGGCAGGGTTCTCTGGAAACACCATATATTTT
TRBV20-1	TRBJ2-7	-	-	CSAREYAEQYF	TGCAGTGCTAGAGAGTACGCCGAGCAGTACTTC
TRBV5-8	TRBJ2-7	-	-	CASSLLQGGEQYF	TGTGCCAGCAGCTTACTTCAGGGTGGCGAGCAGTACTTC
TRBV6-5	TRBJ1-5	-	few	CASSQVGGSQHF	TGTGCCAGCAGTCAAGTAGGGGGTTCCCAGCATTTT
TRBV5-6	TRBJ2-3	-	-	CASSLAPDTQYF	TGTGCCAGCAGCTTGGCCCCAGATACGCAGTATTTT
TRBV5-1	TRBJ2-7	-	-	CASSLEASSYEQYF	TGCGCCAGCAGCTTGGAGGCTAGCTCCTACGAGCAGTACTTC
TRBV11-3	TRBJ2-7	-	many	CASSLSSDEQYF	TGTGCCAGCAGTCTCAGCAGCGACGAGCAGTACTTC
TRBV5-1	TRBJ2-2	-	-	CAVRPSPGDTGELFF	TGCGCCGTACGCCCCTCGCCGGGGGACACCGGGGAGCTGTTTTTT
TRBV11-2	TRBJ2-1	-	-	CASSTGTLPSSYNEQFF	TGTGCCAGCAGTACCGGGACCCTTCCAAGCTCCTACAATGAGCAGTTCTTC
TRBV2	TRBJ2-3	TRBD1	-	CASGEATGADTQYF	TGTGCCAGCGGGGAGGCGACAGGGGCGGATACGCAGTATTTT
TRBV7-2	TRBJ1-2	TRBD1	few	CASSHMTGSDYGYTF	TGTGCCAGCAGCCACATGACAGGGTCAGACTATGGCTACACCTTC
TRBV4-2	TRBJ2-2	TRBD2	-	CASSRSGGRNTGELFF	TGTGCCAGCAGCCGGTCGGGAGGACGGAACACCGGGGAGCTGTTTTTT
TRBV4-1	TRBJ1-1	-	-	CASSQDLYPPGTEAFF	TGCGCCAGCAGCCAAGATTTATACCCCCCCGGGACTGAAGCTTTCTTT
TRBV11-2	TRBJ2-7	TRBD1	-	CASSRDRESSEQYF	TGTGCCAGCAGCCGGGACAGGGAAAGTAGCGAGCAGTACTTC
TRBV20-1	TRBJ2-1	-	-	CSARVVEQFF	TGCAGTGCTAGAGTGGTGGAGCAGTTCTTC
TRBV28	TRBJ2-3	TRBD2	-	CASLPWRPSGRVVDTQYF	TGTGCCAGCCTCCCCTGGCGGCCTAGCGGGAGAGTTGTAGATACGCAGTATTTT
TRBV5-6	TRBJ1-1	TRBD1	-	CASSLIGQGGTEAFF	TGTGCCAGCAGCTTGATCGGACAGGGGGGCACTGAAGCTTTCTTT